These 20 T cell receptor beta chains were sequenced from one sample in a study of shared clonotypes between healthy human individuals. Measured with immunoSEQ multiplex PCR; TCRdb has only the in-frame clones, and not every one. The profile shows some 800,000 clones, about 91% of them singletons. Terminally differentiated effector memory CD45RA+ cells were excluded from the naive CD8 cells, which were CD45RO-negative and positively selected for CCR7. Sample: naive CD8+ T cells sorted from blood. Receptor source: a man aged 30 to 45 in good health.

Notes on this clone: Other DNA variants within this sample encode the same CDR3. The chain joins TRBV27 to TRBJ2-7, with D uncertain. V lost 0 bases to trimming and J lost 2 bases, with 5 bases between them. This CDR3 contains 13 residues. In germline, CDR1 is MNHEY, CDR2 SMNVEV (reference sequence). In nucleotides, the CDR3 is TGTGCCAGCAGTTTATCACGGGCCTACGAGCAGTACTTC. It codes for CASSLSRAYEQYF.

The chain joins TRBV9 to TRBJ1-3; D unresolved. The germline V gene encodes CDR1 SGDLS and CDR2 YYNGEE. Deletions cut 0 bases from V and 2 bases from J, with 6 bases between. This CDR3 comprises 14 residues. For the CDR3, the DNA is TGTGCCAGCAGCGTAGAGAGGACTGGAAACACCATATATTTT. As protein: CASSVERTGNTIYF.

V usage is TRBV30 and J usage is TRBJ2-1, with D perhaps TRBD2 (6 bases). The CDR3 has 12 amino acids. Germline values: CDR1 GTSNPN, CDR2 SVGIG (reference sequence). Between the trimmed V and J ends, which lost 5 bases and 12 bases, there was a span of 17 bases. CDR3 coding DNA: TGTGCCTGGGACGGGAGCGCTCGGGGGCAGTTCTTC. Protein sequence: CAWDGSARGQFF. Full variable domain (remainder filled in from reference TRBV30 and TRBJ2-1): SQTIHQWPATLVQPVGSPLSLECTVEGTSNPNLYWYRQAAGRGLQLLFYSVGIGQISSEVPQNLSASRPQDRQFILSSKKLLLSDSGFYLCAWDGSARGQFFGPGTRLTVL.

The chain is built from TRBV6-1 and TRBJ1-4; D is uncertain. V lost 5 bases and J lost 5, with 15 bases in between. Per germline, CDR1 MNHNS and CDR2 SASEGT. This CDR3 is 15 amino acids long. CDR3: CASSSLGFENEKLFF. The CDR3 DNA sequence: TGTGCCAGCAGTTCCCTCGGGTTTGAGAATGAAAAACTGTTTTTT.

The V gene is TRBV2, the J gene TRBJ1-4; no firm D call. The germline CDR1 and CDR2 sequences are SNHLY and FYNNEI. V shed 4 bases and J shed 2 bases, with 2 bases lying between them. CDR3 length equals 12 residues. This chain's CDR3 is CASSVTNEKLFF. The CDR3 bases are TGTGCCAGCAGTGTGACTAATGAAAAACTGTTTTTT. The whole variable domain, remainder taken from reference TRBV2 and TRBJ1-4, is EPEVTQTPSHQVTQMGQEVILRCVPISNHLYFYWYRQILGQKVEFLVSFYNNEISEKSEIFDDQFSVERPDGSNFTLKIRSTKLEDSAMYFCASSVTNEKLFFGSGTQLSVL.

The rearrangement uses TRBV7-9 and TRBJ1-5; D is unresolved. Per the germline V gene, CDR1 is SEHNR and CDR2 is FQNEAQ (reference sequence). V lost 7 bases and J 2 bases, leaving 12 bases between the germline ends. The CDR3 spans 14 residues. CDR3 nucleotides: TGTGCCAGCAACCGGGGAGAGGGCAATCAGCCCCAGCATTTT. It encodes CASNRGEGNQPQHF. Supplemented by reference TRBV7-9 and TRBJ1-5, the full variable domain reads DTGVSQNPRHKITKRGQNVTFRCDPISEHNRLYWYRQTLGQGPEFLTYFQNEAQLEKSRLLSDRFSAERPKGSFSTLEIQRTEQGDSAMYLCASNRGEGNQPQHFGDGTRLSIL.

The chain has TRBV7-2 and TRBJ2-3; 10 nucleotides align to TRBD1. Germline trimming cut 4 bases from V and 4 bases from J; bases unmatched to any gene: 8. The germline V gene has CDR1 SGHTA and CDR2 FQGNSA. This CDR3 has 16 residues. CDR3: CASSYPGQGESDTQYF. CDR3 coding DNA: TGTGCCAGCAGCTACCCCGGACAGGGGGAATCAGATACGCAGTATTTT.

CDR3 in DNA: TGTGCCAGCTCACCAGGGACAGGGGGGGACAGAGTTAGCTATGGCTACACCTTC. This gives the protein CASSPGTGGDRVSYGYTF. The chain recombines TRBV18 with TRBJ1-2, with 11 nucleotides matching TRBD1. CDR1 and CDR2 from the germline V gene are KGHSH and LQKENI. Trimming at V came to 2 bases and at J to 4 bases, leaving 12 bases not matched to a gene. The CDR3 is made up of 18 amino acids.

V usage is TRBV19 and J usage is TRBJ2-1; 11 bases line up with TRBD2. Germline V gives CDR1 LNHDA, CDR2 SQIVND (reference sequence). The ends lost 8 bases at V and 8 bases at J; junction bases unmatched: 20. This CDR3 comprises 18 residues. The CDR3 here is CASSGPIAGGPGYYEQFF. CDR3 DNA sequence: TGTGCCAGTTCCGGCCCCATAGCGGGAGGGCCGGGGTATTATGAGCAGTTCTTC.

CDR3: CSVGGGGYGYTF. Here the CDR3 DNA reads TGCAGCGTTGGGGGGGGTGGCTATGGCTACACCTTC. The genes are TRBV29-1 and TRBJ1-2; TRBD1 is a possible D gene (5 bases). CDR1 SQVTM and CDR2 ANQGSEA come from the germline V gene. The CDR3 consists of 12 residues. V gave up 4 bases and J gave up 4 bases, with 10 bases separating them.

The chain is built from TRBV7-8 and TRBJ2-1; 14 bases are a match to TRBD2. V shed 1 base and J 6 bases; nucleotides not matched to a gene: 8. This CDR3 is built from 18 residues. Germline loops: CDR1 SGHVS, CDR2 FQNEAQ. The CDR3 protein is CASSLDPGTSGRLNEQFF. In DNA form, the CDR3 reads TGTGCCAGCAGCTTAGACCCCGGGACTAGCGGGAGACTCAATGAGCAGTTCTTC.

This rearrangement joins TRBV18 to TRBJ1-5; TRBD1 aligns across 7 bases. Germline CDR1 is KGHSH and CDR2 is LQKENI. This CDR3 spans 17 amino acids. With V trimmed by 0 bases and J by 0 bases, 5 bases remained unmatched. Here the CDR3 reads CASSPPWRGHSNQPQHF. CDR3 nucleotide sequence: TGTGCCAGCTCACCACCATGGAGGGGGCATAGCAATCAGCCCCAGCATTTT.

V usage is TRBV7-9 and J usage is TRBJ2-5, with TRBD2 matching over 10 bases. This CDR3 contains 14 residues. Losses at the gene ends were 5 bases for V and 9 bases for J; bases not matched to a gene: 9. The germline V gene encodes CDR1 SEHNR and CDR2 FQNEAQ (reference sequence). CDR3 DNA sequence: TGTGCCAGCAGCGCAAGGACTAGCGGTCGGGCCCAGTACTTC. Translating it yields CASSARTSGRAQYF. The variable domain in full, with the rest retrieved from reference TRBV7-9 and TRBJ2-5, is DTGVSQNPRHKITKRGQNVTFRCDPISEHNRLYWYRQTLGQGPEFLTYFQNEAQLEKSRLLSDRFSAERPKGSFSTLEIQRTEQGDSAMYLCASSARTSGRAQYFGPGTRLLVL.

For the CDR3, the DNA is TGTGCCAGCAGTCCAACTCCGTTCGATGAGCAGTTCTTC. The encoded protein is CASSPTPFDEQFF. The chain has TRBV4-2 and TRBJ2-1; D gene unclear. V was pared by 6 bases and J by 8 bases, with 14 bases between. The CDR3 has 13 residues. Germline lookup yields CDR1 LGHNA and CDR2 YNFKEQ.

The CDR3 here is CASSPWTSGSSYNEQFF. The CDR3 nucleotides are TGTGCCAGCTCACCCTGGACTAGCGGGAGCTCCTACAATGAGCAGTTCTTC. The V call is TRBV18, the J call TRBJ2-1; the match to TRBD2 covers 13 bases. This CDR3 spans 17 amino acids. From germline, CDR1 is KGHSH and CDR2 LQKENI. V lost 3 bases and J lost 0; bases outside the gene matches: 2.

V gene TRBV5-5 combines with J gene TRBJ2-3; TRBD2 agrees at 8 bases. The trim removed 1 base at V and 0 bases at J, leaving 4 bases unmatched. Germline V gene sequence: CDR1 SGHKS, CDR2 YYEKEE (reference sequence). The CDR3 contains 16 residues. The CDR3 region is CASSLQAGGSTDTQYF. CDR3 sequence (DNA): TGTGCCAGCAGCTTGCAGGCGGGAGGAAGCACAGATACGCAGTATTTT. Together with reference TRBV5-5 and TRBJ2-3, the CDR3 gives the full variable domain: DAGVTQSPTHLIKTRGQQVTLRCSPISGHKSVSWYQQVLGQGPQFIFQYYEKEERGRGNFPDRFSARQFPNYSSELNVNALLLGDSALYLCASSLQAGGSTDTQYFGPGTRLTVL.

The chain joins TRBV27 to TRBJ2-3, with 8 bases aligning to TRBD2. Germline CDR1 MNHEY, CDR2 SMNVEV (reference sequence). This CDR3 spans 15 amino acids. The J segment lost 4 bases and the V segment lost 5 bases, leaving 8 bases of the junction unmatched. The CDR3 protein is CASSRSGGIADTQYF. The CDR3 DNA reads as TGTGCCAGCAGTAGAAGCGGGGGAATTGCAGATACGCAGTATTTT.

CDR3 sequence (DNA): TGCGCCAGCAGCCCGGGACTAGCGGGAGACAACAATGAGCAGTTCTTC. As protein: CASSPGLAGDNNEQFF. The rearrangement links TRBV4-3 to TRBJ2-1; the match to TRBD2 covers 14 bases. Germline CDR1 reads LGHNA; CDR2 reads YSLEER. V dropped 4 bases and J dropped 5; count of bases not matched to a gene: 4. The CDR3 covers 16 residues.

The rearrangement uses TRBV10-3 and TRBJ2-2, with 10 bases that match TRBD2. Germline trimming cut 2 bases from V and 3 bases from J; bases unmatched to any gene: 3. The CDR3 runs to 16 residues. CDR1 is ENHRY, CDR2 SYGVKD, per germline. The DNA for the CDR3 is TGTGCCATCAGTGAGAACGGACTAGCGGACACCGGGGAGCTGTTTTTT. Its translation: CAISENGLADTGELFF.

CDR3 amino acids: CASDRGLRNEQFF. CDR3 nucleotide sequence: TGTGCCAGCGACAGGGGGCTCAGGAATGAGCAGTTCTTC. V gene TRBV7-9 combines with J gene TRBJ2-1, with 10 bases matching TRBD1. Per germline, CDR1 SEHNR and CDR2 FQNEAQ (reference sequence). V lost 8 bases to trimming and J lost 7 bases; unmatched junction nucleotides: 5. There are 13 residues in the CDR3. The entire variable domain, with the rest obtained from reference TRBV7-9 and TRBJ2-1, is as follows: DTGVSQNPRHKITKRGQNVTFRCDPISEHNRLYWYRQTLGQGPEFLTYFQNEAQLEKSRLLSDRFSAERPKGSFSTLEIQRTEQGDSAMYLCASDRGLRNEQFFGPGTRLTVL.